These T cell receptor beta chains were read from a single sample in a study of PD-L1 blockade in urothelial cancer. Method: immunoSEQ multiplex PCR; TCRdb's copy keeps in-frame clones and lacks some. The sample includes roughly 51,000 clones, about four fifths seen only once; the top ten take roughly 10%. The material sequenced was PBMCs, taken around atezolizumab (anti-PD-L1) treatment. Source of these receptors: a man in his 70s with urothelial cancer. Both conserved end residues are part of each CDR3. D genes are given only for firm matches. The size of a clone is reported for some rows only, either as once, few or many, or as a class for expanded clones.

V,D,size,J,DNA,CDR3
TRBV10-3,NA,NA,TRBJ2-2,TGTGCCATCAGTGAACGAACTCCGAACACCGGGGAGCTGTTTTTT,CAISERTPNTGELFF
TRBV10-1,TRBD1,NA,TRBJ1-1,TGCGCCAGCAGTGATGTACAGGGGACGGACACTGAAGCTTTCTTT,CASSDVQGTDTEAFF
TRBV27,TRBD1,NA,TRBJ2-6,TGTGCCAGCAGTTACAGGGGGGCTGGGGCCAACGTCCTGACTTTC,CASSYRGAGANVLTF
TRBV27,NA,NA,TRBJ1-4,TGTGCCAGCAGTGTAGGACGGGGGAGTGGGAAACTGTTTTTT,CASSVGRGSGKLFF
TRBV4-1,NA,NA,TRBJ2-7,TGCGCCAGCAGCTCTCGTACTAGATCCTACGAGCAGTACTTC,CASSSRTRSYEQYF
TRBV12-5,NA,NA,TRBJ2-7,TGTGCTAGTGGCCCGGACCAGGGGGAGCAGTACTTC,CASGPDQGEQYF
TRBV11-3,NA,NA,TRBJ2-2,TGTGCCAGCAGCCCAGGAGGGGACACCGGGGAGCTGTTTTTT,CASSPGGDTGELFF
TRBV27,TRBD2,NA,TRBJ2-3,TGTGCCAGCAGCCTGGGAGGGGATACGCAGTATTTT,CASSLGGDTQYF
TRBV7-2,TRBD2,NA,TRBJ2-7,TGTGCCAGCAGCTCCCCACGGGGGACTAGCGGGAACTCGGGCGAGCAGTACTTC,CASSSPRGTSGNSGEQYF
TRBV19,TRBD1,NA,TRBJ2-3,TGTGCCTCCGGGACAGGGGGCACAGATACGCAGTATTTT,CASGTGGTDTQYF
TRBV20-1,NA,NA,TRBJ2-5,TGCAGTGCTACAGGGATGGAGACCCAGTACTTC,CSATGMETQYF
TRBV6-1,TRBD2,NA,TRBJ2-3,TGTGCCAGCAGTGAAAGGCCTAGCGGGACGAAAACGTCCACAGATACGCAGTATTTT,CASSERPSGTKTSTDTQYF
TRBV7-3,TRBD2,NA,TRBJ2-2,TGTGCCAGCAGCGTTTCGACGGGGGGCACCGGGGAGCTGTTTTTT,CASSVSTGGTGELFF
TRBV4-1,TRBD2,NA,TRBJ2-3,TGCGCCAGCAGCCAAGCCGGGGGGAAAGATACGCAGTATTTT,CASSQAGGKDTQYF
TRBV7-6,TRBD1,once,TRBJ1-1,TGTGCCAGCAGCCCCACTAGACAGGGTGCCACTGAAGCTTTCTTT,CASSPTRQGATEAFF
TRBV2,NA,NA,TRBJ2-3,TGTGCCAGCAGCCCCCCAGACAGGTTAGCAGATACGCAGTATTTT,CASSPPDRLADTQYF
TRBV7-9,TRBD2,NA,TRBJ2-7,TGTGCCAGCAGCCCCCCGAAACGACTAGCGGGCCACTCCTACGAGCAGTACTTC,CASSPPKRLAGHSYEQYF
TRBV7-8,TRBD2,once,TRBJ2-2,TGTGCCAGCCTGCTCAGGCGGGAGGGTAGGGGGGAGCTGTTTTTT,CASLLRREGRGELFF
TRBV19,NA,NA,TRBJ1-1,TGTGCCAGTAGTATCTCCCACAGGGAGGGCACTGAAGCTTTCTTT,CASSISHREGTEAFF
TRBV5-1,TRBD2,NA,TRBJ2-5,TGCGCCAGCAGTGGGGTAGCGGGAGCGGAGACCCAGTACTTC,CASSGVAGAETQYF
TRBV25-1,NA,NA,TRBJ1-2,TGTGCCAGCAGTGAGGGGGGGGTTGAGGGTGGCTACACCTTC,CASSEGGVEGGYTF
TRBV19,NA,NA,TRBJ2-7,TGTGCCAGTAGTATAGAGGCGGCTAGCGTTTCCTACGAGCAGTACTTC,CASSIEAASVSYEQYF
TRBV5-6,TRBD1,NA,TRBJ2-2,TGTGCCAGCAGCCCACGACAGGGGCGGAACACCGGGGAGCTGTTTTTT,CASSPRQGRNTGELFF
TRBV5-1,TRBD1,NA,TRBJ1-1,TGCGCCAGCAGCCCGGGACAGGGTAGGGGGTGGAACACTGAAGCTTTCTTT,CASSPGQGRGWNTEAFF
TRBV6-1,NA,few,TRBJ2-1,TGTGCCAGCAGAATAAACAATGAGCAGTTCTTC,CASRINNEQFF
TRBV27,TRBD2,NA,TRBJ2-7,TGTGCCAGCAGTCGGACTAGCTCGGGAGGGGCTCGCGAGCAGTACTTC,CASSRTSSGGAREQYF
TRBV11-1,NA,NA,TRBJ2-7,TGTGCCAGCAGCTCTAAAGTATACGAGCAGTACTTC,CASSSKVYEQYF
TRBV5-1,TRBD1,NA,TRBJ2-5,TGCGCCAGCAGCGTCGGACAGGGAGCACAAGAGACCCAGTACTTC,CASSVGQGAQETQYF
TRBV28,TRBD2,once,TRBJ2-3,TGTGCCAGCAGTACCGGGACTAGCGGGAGAAAGACGCAGTATTTT,CASSTGTSGRKTQYF
TRBV7-8,TRBD2,NA,TRBJ2-4,TGTGCCAGCAGCTTAGTAGCGGGAGTGTTAGCCAAAAACATTCAGTACTTC,CASSLVAGVLAKNIQYF
TRBV11-2,NA,few,TRBJ1-1,TGTGCCAGCAGCTTAGAAGCGGGATTAATCGCTTTCTTT,CASSLEAGLIAFF
TRBV5-4,TRBD2,NA,TRBJ2-1,TGTGCCAGCAGCCCCCGACTAGCGGGAGGCTCGGATGAGCAGTTCTTC,CASSPRLAGGSDEQFF
TRBV19,TRBD2,NA,TRBJ2-1,TGTGCCAGTACCCTGGGACTAGCGGGAGGGTCCCTTTACAATGAGCAGTTCTTC,CASTLGLAGGSLYNEQFF
TRBV5-1,NA,NA,TRBJ2-7,TGCGCCAGCAGCCGCTCCGGGACTGCCTCCTACGAGCAGTACTTC,CASSRSGTASYEQYF
TRBV30,TRBD1,NA,TRBJ2-3,TGTGCCTGGAAGCCGGGACAGGTACTCGATACGCAGTATTTT,CAWKPGQVLDTQYF
TRBV5-4,TRBD2,NA,TRBJ2-1,TGTGCCAGCAGCTTGATAGGACTAGCGGGAGGGGGGCTCCACTCCAATGAGCAGTTCTTC,CASSLIGLAGGGLHSNEQFF
TRBV2,NA,once,TRBJ1-5,TGTGCCAGCAGTGAAAATACAGGGCAGAGTTGGCAGCCCCAGCATTTT,CASSENTGQSWQPQHF
TRBV5-1,NA,NA,TRBJ1-2,TGCGCCAGCAGCTTGGACGGACAGCCTACGGACTATGGCTACACCTTC,CASSLDGQPTDYGYTF
TRBV10-3,TRBD1,NA,TRBJ2-4,TGTGCCATCAGTGACTCGACAGGGGATATTCAGTACTTC,CAISDSTGDIQYF
TRBV27,NA,NA,TRBJ1-4,TGTGCCAGCAGTTTATCGGTCCGGTTATTAAATGAAAAACTGTTTTTT,CASSLSVRLLNEKLFF
TRBV19,TRBD1,NA,TRBJ1-5,TGTGCCAGTAGTGGTCGGACAGGGGTTAACGATCAGCCCCAGCATTTT,CASSGRTGVNDQPQHF
TRBV27,NA,few,TRBJ1-4,TGTGCCAGCAGTTTCTCACTCCTTCAGGCTAATGAAAAACTGTTTTTT,CASSFSLLQANEKLFF
TRBV30,TRBD1,NA,TRBJ1-5,TGTGCCTGGAGTGGACAGGGGAGTCAGCCCCAGCATTTT,CAWSGQGSQPQHF
TRBV7-3,NA,NA,TRBJ1-1,TGTGCCAGCAGCCGCCAACAGGGCACTGAAGCTTTCTTT,CASSRQQGTEAFF
TRBV28,NA,NA,TRBJ2-7,TGTGCCAGCAGTTCTCTCTACTACGAGCAGTACTTC,CASSSLYYEQYF
TRBV7-2,NA,once,TRBJ1-3,TGTGCCAGCAGCTCCCCCCGGGACTCTGGAAACACCATATATTTT,CASSSPRDSGNTIYF
TRBV13,NA,NA,TRBJ2-1,TGTGCCAGCAGCTTAGGGACAGAGTACAATGAGCAGTTCTTC,CASSLGTEYNEQFF
TRBV28,NA,NA,TRBJ1-1,TGTGCCAGCAGTTTATTGGGGGGTGGTACTGAAGCTTTCTTT,CASSLLGGGTEAFF
TRBV28,NA,few,TRBJ1-4,TGTGCCAGCAGTATCAGGGTTAGGGAAAAACTGTTTTTT,CASSIRVREKLFF
TRBV14,NA,NA,TRBJ2-3,TGTGCCAGCAGCCAAGGGTCACGGTCTGATACGCAGTATTTT,CASSQGSRSDTQYF
TRBV9,TRBD1,NA,TRBJ1-1,TGTGCCAGCAGCGGGACTGGACAGGCCAACACTGAAGCTTTCTTT,CASSGTGQANTEAFF
TRBV27,NA,NA,TRBJ2-2,TGTGCCAGCTCTTGGCGCAGGCCGCCCGACACCGGGGAGCTGTTTTTT,CASSWRRPPDTGELFF
TRBV6-5,NA,NA,TRBJ2-1,TGTGCCAGCAGTTACGATATCCAGGGGGGCTACAATGAGCAGTTCTTC,CASSYDIQGGYNEQFF
TRBV19,TRBD1,NA,TRBJ2-7,TGTGCCAGTAGTATGGGGACAGGGGGCACCGAGCAGTACTTC,CASSMGTGGTEQYF
TRBV29-1,TRBD2,NA,TRBJ2-1,TGCAGCGTTGGGCCGAGGGCTAGCGGGAGATCCTACAATGAGCAGTTCTTC,CSVGPRASGRSYNEQFF
TRBV6-1,NA,NA,TRBJ1-3,TGTGCCAGCAGTGAAACGGGCAGGACTTACGGAAACACCATATATTTT,CASSETGRTYGNTIYF
TRBV27,TRBD2,few,TRBJ2-1,TGTGCCAGCAGTTTCCGGGAGGCGGGAGAGCAGTTCTTC,CASSFREAGEQFF